This entry lists 16 T cell receptor beta chains sequenced from one sample in a study of T cells in Graves' hyperthyroidism and ophthalmopathy. RNA transcripts gave rise to amplified TCR beta CDR3 regions. HTBI primers were the set used in a first-round RT-PCR of the TCR CDR3. TCRdb called the multiplex PCR reads again in MiXCR, with one record for every CDR3 protein. This sample yields about 700,000 distinct CDR3 sequences, of which 14% are seen a single time; about 9.4% belongs to the top ten. The sequencing sample was made of blood. These receptor sequences come from a woman younger than 30 with Graves' hyperthyroidism.

The table lists this clonotype with a few counts. A read error may be the cause here, since a much bigger clone is one base away. The chain combines TRBV3-1 with TRBJ1-1; D is possibly TRBD1 (6 bases). The CDR3 spans 17 residues. The V gene's germline CDR1 is LGHDT and CDR2 YNNKEL (reference sequence). The CDR3 region is CASSQDLRGYMNTVAFF. The CDR3 coding sequence is TGTGCCAGCAGCCAAGATCTCAGGGGCTACATGAACACTGTAGCTTTCTTT.

This clonotype was counted at least ten times. V is TRBV20-1 and J is TRBJ2-3; maybe TRBD2 (5 bases). CDR3 size: 10 residues. The germline V gene has CDR1 DFQATT and CDR2 SNEGSKA (reference sequence). Trimming pared 7 bases from V and 9 bases from J, leaving 11 bases between. In DNA form, the CDR3 reads TGCAGTGGAAAAGCGGAAACGCAGTATTTT. Its protein is CSGKAETQYF.

At least ten counts were recorded for this clonotype. V is TRBV6-1 and J is TRBJ2-5; TRBD1 aligns across 8 bases. The CDR3 has 17 residues. CDR1 and CDR2 (germline): MNHNS, SASEGT. Trimming at V came to 6 bases and at J to 2 bases, leaving 14 bases not matched to a gene. The CDR3 protein is CASSPRGPAGAQETQYF. The CDR3 bases are TGTGCCAGCAGCCCCAGGGGGCCGGCAGGGGCGCAAGAGACCCAGTACTTC.

This clonotype was counted many times. This chain uses TRBV30 with TRBJ1-4, with D uncertain. Germline V lookup: CDR1 GTSNPN, CDR2 SVGIG (reference sequence). CDR3 size: 12 residues. In nucleotides, the CDR3 is TGTGCGACCCCGGGCCGCGGGGAAAAACTGTTTTTT. Translating it yields CATPGRGEKLFF.

This clonotype was observed a handful of times. The chain uses TRBV9 and TRBJ1-2, with D hard to call. Germline lookup yields CDR1 SGDLS and CDR2 YYNGEE. V was pared by 5 bases and J by 7 bases, with 15 bases between. The CDR3 has 13 residues. The CDR3 sequence: CASSRKTEIGYTF. DNA of the CDR3: TGTGCCAGCAGTCGTAAAACGGAGATTGGCTACACCTTC.

This clonotype was recorded at least ten times. The chain recombines TRBV28 with TRBJ2-3, with a weak D call TRBD2 (6 bases). This CDR3 is 15 amino acids long. The V end was cut by 5 bases, the J end by 0 bases, with 12 bases between. From germline, CDR1 is MDHEN and CDR2 SYDVKM. Written as DNA, the CDR3 is TGTGCCAGCAGTCGTGGCGGGACTAGCACAGATACGCAGTATTTT. Its protein is CASSRGGTSTDTQYF.

This clonotype was picked up a small number of times. The chain combines TRBV6-5 with TRBJ2-5; D possibly uses TRBD1 or TRBD2 (6 bases each). The length of the CDR3 is 14 residues. The germline V gene has CDR1 MNHEY and CDR2 SVGAGI. V was pared by 0 bases and J by 5 bases, with 10 bases between. CDR3 DNA sequence: TGTGCCAGCAGTTACTCGGGGGGCTGGGAGACCCAGTACTTC. Translating it yields CASSYSGGWETQYF.

On this clonotype: A much bigger clone sits one base away, suggesting this may be a read error. V and J are TRBV12-3 or TRBV12-4 and TRBJ2-7, with a weak D call TRBD2 (7 bases). The CDR3 runs 15 residues. This CDR3 reads CASSPMATGGYGQYF. CDR3 coding DNA: TGTGCCAGCAGTCCTATGGCTACGGGGGGCTACGGGCAGTACTTC.

This clonotype has more than one count but fewer than ten. V and J are TRBV29-1 and TRBJ2-3; 8 nucleotides align to TRBD1. V shed 6 bases and J 2 bases; nucleotides not matched to a gene: 7. Germline CDR1 SQVTM, CDR2 ANQGSEA. The CDR3 runs 14 residues. The CDR3 region has the DNA TGCAGCGTCCCGGACAGGGCCTCCACAGATACGCAGTATTTT. This codes for CSVPDRASTDTQYF.

The chain carries TRBV27 and TRBJ2-6; the D is unclear. This CDR3 is built from 16 residues. The germline gives CDR1 MNHEY, CDR2 SMNVEV (reference sequence). Trimming removed 2 bases from V and 0 bases from J, with 8 bases in between. In DNA, the CDR3 is TGTGCCAGCAGTTTAGTTGGGGTCTCTGGGGCCAACGTCCTGACTTTC. Protein product: CASSLVGVSGANVLTF.

This clonotype has just a few counts. The chain couples TRBV24-1 to TRBJ1-2; the D gene is possibly TRBD1 (5 bases). This CDR3 is built from 14 residues. V was pared by 0 bases and J by 2 bases, with 6 bases between. Germline CDR1 and CDR2: KGHDR and SFDVKD. The chain's CDR3 is CATSDLTGNYGYTF. As DNA, the CDR3 is TGTGCCACCAGTGATTTGACAGGAAACTATGGCTACACCTTC.

This clonotype has a single count. The chain uses TRBV5-1 and TRBJ2-7, with D perhaps assigned TRBD1 or TRBD2 (5 bases each). The CDR3 is 17 residues long. Trimming removed 4 bases at V and 0 bases at J, with 20 bases between. Germline values: CDR1 SGHRS, CDR2 YFSETQ. CDR3 DNA: TGCGCCAGCAGCATGCTGCACGGGGCTTCCTTCTCCTACGAGCAGTACTTC. Translating it yields CASSMLHGASFSYEQYF.

This clonotype was counted many times. This chain links TRBV9 with TRBJ2-1, with D perhaps being TRBD1 or TRBD2 (5 bases each). The V gene's germline CDR1 is SGDLS and CDR2 YYNGEE. There are 16 residues in the CDR3. Between the trimmed V and J ends, which lost 0 bases and 3 bases, there was a span of 13 bases. The DNA of the CDR3 is TGTGCCAGCAGCGTAGGGGACGGGACGATCTACAATGAGCAGTTCTTC. Residues: CASSVGDGTIYNEQFF.

Only a few counts were recorded for this clonotype. The chain combines TRBV6-1 with TRBJ1-2; the D gene is possibly TRBD1 (6 bases). Trimming took off 0 bases at V and 4 bases at J, with 21 bases between the two ends. This CDR3 has 18 residues. Germline V gene sequence: CDR1 MNHNS, CDR2 SASEGT. As DNA, the CDR3 is TGTGCCAGCAGTGAAGCGGTGGAGGGGGGGGCCAAGGGCTATGGCTACACCTTC. Translation: CASSEAVEGGAKGYGYTF.

In this sample, this clonotype turned up many times. The gene calls are TRBV11-2 and TRBJ2-1, with 7 bases aligning to TRBD2. Germline V gives CDR1 SGHAT, CDR2 FQNNGV. The trim removed 3 bases at V and 1 base at J, leaving 9 bases unmatched. The CDR3 extends over 17 amino acids. Here the CDR3 reads CASSFESAGSSYNEQFF. As DNA, the CDR3 is TGTGCCAGCAGCTTTGAGTCAGCGGGGAGTTCCTACAATGAGCAGTTCTTC.

The V and J genes are TRBV4-1 and TRBJ2-1; weak D call: TRBD1 (6 bases). Germline CDR1 MGHRA, CDR2 YSYEKL. This CDR3 has 13 amino acids. V gave up 1 base and J gave up 11 bases, with 12 bases separating them. The CDR3 DNA reads TGCGCCAGCAGCCAAGGGGACACAATAAAGCAGTTCTTC. Translated, it gives CASSQGDTIKQFF.